This entry lists 20 T cell receptor beta chains sequenced from one sample in a study of shared clonotypes between healthy human individuals. Using immunoSEQ multiplex PCR, the repertoire was profiled, and TCRdb retains in-frame clones only, with some absent. Altogether approximately 530,000 clones are present, about 95% being singletons, with the ten largest covering 0.055% to 0.075%. Source material: naive CD4+ T cells sorted from blood. This sample's subset: CD45RA+ positively selected. These receptors were collected from a woman younger than 45 in good health.

V gene TRBV11-2 combines with J gene TRBJ2-2; 8 positions match TRBD2. Unmatched junction bases numbered 4, after V lost 2 bases and J lost 2 bases. CDR1 is SGHAT and CDR2 is FQNNGV in the germline V gene. The CDR3 is 16 residues long. CDR3 in DNA: TGTGCCAGCAGCTTACTCGGACTAGCCAACACCGGGGAGCTGTTTTTT. Protein product: CASSLLGLANTGELFF.

This chain joins TRBV30 and TRBJ2-1; 10 bases are a match to TRBD2. This CDR3 contains 14 residues. V trimming: 0 bases; J trimming: 9 bases; junction bases outside the gene matches: 5. In germline, CDR1 is GTSNPN, CDR2 SVGIG (reference sequence). The CDR3 protein is CAWSVGTSEAEQFF. CDR3 in DNA: TGTGCCTGGAGTGTAGGGACTAGCGAGGCTGAGCAGTTCTTC.

The V and J genes are TRBV5-4 and TRBJ2-7, with no clear D. Germline V CDR1 and CDR2: SGHNT, YYREEE (reference sequence). This CDR3 contains 12 residues. V shed 0 bases and J shed 4 bases, with 5 bases lying between them. The CDR3: CASSLESYEQYF. The CDR3 bases are TGTGCCAGCAGCTTGGAGTCTTACGAGCAGTACTTC.

The rearrangement uses TRBV7-8 and TRBJ2-7; D possibly corresponds to TRBD1 (7 bases). From germline, CDR1 is SGHVS and CDR2 FQNEAQ. The CDR3 is 16 residues long. The germline V and J ends were trimmed by 5 bases and 4 bases, with 21 bases remaining between them. This chain's CDR3 is CASSPRQGGGGYEQYF. As DNA, the CDR3 is TGTGCCAGCAGCCCCCGACAGGGAGGTGGTGGTTACGAGCAGTACTTC.

The chain couples TRBV23-1 to TRBJ2-5; 7 bases line up with TRBD1. TRBV23-1 belongs to the ORF category, with a function that is uncertain. J was trimmed by 0 bases and V by 3 bases; bases with no gene match: 13. The CDR3 extends over 18 amino acids. CDR3 residues: CASSHRQGTEGYQETQYF. In nucleotides, the CDR3 is TGCGCCAGCAGTCATAGACAGGGTACCGAAGGGTACCAAGAGACCCAGTACTTC.

V and J are TRBV2 and TRBJ2-7; D ambiguous. The CDR3 runs 13 residues. The V gene's germline CDR1 is SNHLY and CDR2 FYNNEI. The V and J ends lost 6 bases and 9 bases respectively, with 18 bases between them. This chain's CDR3 is CASRTGPVGRQYF. DNA of the CDR3: TGTGCCAGCAGAACCGGGCCCGTGGGTAGGCAGTACTTC.

The chain recombines TRBV19 with TRBJ1-1; D not resolved. The CDR3 runs to 13 residues. V was trimmed by 4 bases and J by 1 base, leaving 7 bases between them. Looked up from germline, CDR1 is LNHDA and CDR2 is SQIVND (reference sequence). The DNA of the CDR3 is TGTGCCAGTAGTACCCCATGGAACACTGAAGCTTTCTTT. It codes for CASSTPWNTEAFF.

The chain carries TRBV10-1 and TRBJ2-7; 8 nucleotides match TRBD2. This CDR3 contains 17 residues. Trimming cost V 1 base and J 7 bases; bases outside gene matches: 15. Per the germline V gene, CDR1 is WNHNN and CDR2 is SYGVQD (reference sequence). The DNA of the CDR3 is TGCGCCAGCAGTGAGTTAATGAGCGGGGGTGGAACGGGGGAGCAGTACTTC. Its translation: CASSELMSGGGTGEQYF.

This sequence joins TRBV2 and TRBJ2-1, with D possibly matching TRBD2 (6 bases). With 3 bases removed from V and 7 bases from J, the gap between germline ends came to 25 bases. There are 18 residues in the CDR3. CDR1 and CDR2 (germline): SNHLY, FYNNEI. DNA for the CDR3: TGTGCCAGCAGTGATTTCCTATTCAGCGGGCTAAAGGCGAATGAGCAGTTCTTC. Residues: CASSDFLFSGLKANEQFF.

This chain uses TRBV27 with TRBJ2-3; no clear D gene. CDR3 length: 14 amino acids. Trimming shortened V by 5 bases and J by 5 bases, and 14 bases separated the two germline ends. Per the germline V gene, CDR1 is MNHEY and CDR2 is SMNVEV (reference sequence). The CDR3, as DNA: TGTGCCAGCAGTCTGGTAGCCCCCGAAGATACGCAGTATTTT. Its protein is CASSLVAPEDTQYF.

The rearrangement joins TRBV19 to TRBJ1-5; TRBD1 might be the D (5 bases). CDR1 is LNHDA, CDR2 SQIVND, per germline (reference sequence). CDR3 length: 14 amino acids. Trimming removed 2 bases from V and 3 bases from J, with 8 bases in between. The CDR3 DNA follows: TGTGCCAGTAGTATACAGGGTACCAATCAGCCCCAGCATTTT. It specifies CASSIQGTNQPQHF. Full variable domain (missing parts from reference TRBV19 and TRBJ1-5): DGGITQSPKYLFRKEGQNVTLSCEQNLNHDAMYWYRQDPGQGLRLIYYSQIVNDFQKGDIAEGYSVSREKKESFPLTVTSAQKNPTAFYLCASSIQGTNQPQHFGDGTRLSIL.

This CDR3 is CASTTSGSYEQYF. The CDR3 bases are TGTGCCAGCACGACTAGCGGCTCCTACGAGCAGTACTTC. V is TRBV7-9 and J is TRBJ2-7, with 9 bases aligning to TRBD2. There are 13 residues in the CDR3. J lost 0 bases, V lost 7 bases, and 1 base had no gene match. Germline lookup yields CDR1 SEHNR and CDR2 FQNEAQ (reference sequence). Supplemented by reference TRBV7-9 and TRBJ2-7, the full variable domain reads DTGVSQNPRHKITKRGQNVTFRCDPISEHNRLYWYRQTLGQGPEFLTYFQNEAQLEKSRLLSDRFSAERPKGSFSTLEIQRTEQGDSAMYLCASTTSGSYEQYFGPGTRLTVT.

The CDR3 is CATAGFGETQYF. The DNA for the CDR3 is TGTGCCACCGCGGGATTCGGAGAGACCCAGTACTTC. The chain is built from TRBV15 and TRBJ2-5, with a weak D call TRBD2 (6 bases). The CDR3 sequence is 12 residues long. Trimming stripped 8 bases from V and 4 bases from J, with 11 bases between. Germline values: CDR1 LNHNV, CDR2 YYDKDF (reference sequence).

This chain uses TRBV2 with TRBJ1-4; the D is unclear. The CDR3 consists of 15 residues. V was trimmed by 6 bases and J by 7 bases, leaving 18 bases between them. Germline V gene data show CDR1 as SNHLY and CDR2 as FYNNEI. CDR3 sequence reads: CASSSPRGRPEKLFF. DNA of the CDR3: TGTGCCAGCAGCTCGCCCCGAGGCCGTCCTGAAAAACTGTTTTTT. The full variable domain, in which reference TRBV2 and TRBJ1-4 provide the parts outside the CDR3, is EPEVTQTPSHQVTQMGQEVILRCVPISNHLYFYWYRQILGQKVEFLVSFYNNEISEKSEIFDDQFSVERPDGSNFTLKIRSTKLEDSAMYFCASSSPRGRPEKLFFGSGTQLSVL.

The rearrangement joins TRBV30 to TRBJ1-5; tentatively, D is TRBD1 (5 bases). Germline CDR1 reads GTSNPN; CDR2 reads SVGIG (reference sequence). This CDR3 region has 14 residues. Deletions cut 3 bases from V and 4 bases from J, with 13 bases between. The CDR3 bases are TGTGCCTGGAGCCTAAAGTGGGGGAATCAGCCCCAGCATTTT. Its protein is CAWSLKWGNQPQHF.

The rearrangement links TRBV15 to TRBJ1-5; no clear D gene. The CDR3 consists of 12 residues. The germline CDR1 and CDR2 sequences are LNHNV and YYDKDF (reference sequence). With 1 base removed from V and 7 bases from J, the gap between germline ends came to 5 bases. CDR3 amino acids: CATSRVRQPQHF. As DNA, the CDR3 is TGTGCCACCAGCAGAGTTCGCCAGCCCCAGCATTTT.

The V and J genes are TRBV27 and TRBJ2-5, with D possibly TRBD1 on 6 matching bases. CDR3 length equals 14 residues. The V end was cut by 5 bases, the J end by 11 bases, with 21 bases between. Per germline, CDR1 MNHEY and CDR2 SMNVEV (reference sequence). The CDR3 loop reads CASSQTGSVGEQYF. CDR3 sequence (DNA): TGTGCCAGCAGTCAGACAGGCTCGGTGGGAGAGCAGTACTTC.

The chain carries TRBV9 and TRBJ1-5; the D gene is possibly TRBD1 (5 bases). V was clipped by 4 bases and J by 9 bases, with 14 bases between them. Germline CDR1 is SGDLS and CDR2 is YYNGEE. The CDR3 has 13 amino acids. The CDR3 DNA reads as TGTGCCAGCAGCCCCACCGGGGGTAGGCCCCAGCATTTT. It specifies CASSPTGGRPQHF. Full variable domain (remainder filled in from reference TRBV9 and TRBJ1-5): DSGVTQTPKHLITATGQRVTLRCSPRSGDLSVYWYQQSLDQGLQFLIQYYNGEERAKGNILERFSAQQFPDLHSELNLSSLELGDSALYFCASSPTGGRPQHFGDGTRLSIL.

Comments on this clone: Other DNA sequences in the same sample also yield this CDR3. The genes are TRBV7-9 and TRBJ2-7, with unresolved D. The V and J ends lost 2 bases and 1 base respectively, with 9 bases between them. Germline CDR1 reads SEHNR; CDR2 reads FQNEAQ (reference sequence). CDR3 length: 14 amino acids. The CDR3 nucleotides read TGTGCCAGCAGCTTAACCTCGGGTTCCTACGAGCAGTACTTC. Encoded protein: CASSLTSGSYEQYF.

The chain employs TRBV29-1 and TRBJ2-5; 8 nucleotides match TRBD1. Germline-derived CDR1 and CDR2 are SQVTM and ANQGSEA. This CDR3 has 12 residues. Trimming took 6 bases from V and 5 from J; bases not matched to a gene: 5. The CDR3 sequence is CSVRQGWETQYF. CDR3 bases: TGCAGCGTCAGACAGGGGTGGGAGACCCAGTACTTC.